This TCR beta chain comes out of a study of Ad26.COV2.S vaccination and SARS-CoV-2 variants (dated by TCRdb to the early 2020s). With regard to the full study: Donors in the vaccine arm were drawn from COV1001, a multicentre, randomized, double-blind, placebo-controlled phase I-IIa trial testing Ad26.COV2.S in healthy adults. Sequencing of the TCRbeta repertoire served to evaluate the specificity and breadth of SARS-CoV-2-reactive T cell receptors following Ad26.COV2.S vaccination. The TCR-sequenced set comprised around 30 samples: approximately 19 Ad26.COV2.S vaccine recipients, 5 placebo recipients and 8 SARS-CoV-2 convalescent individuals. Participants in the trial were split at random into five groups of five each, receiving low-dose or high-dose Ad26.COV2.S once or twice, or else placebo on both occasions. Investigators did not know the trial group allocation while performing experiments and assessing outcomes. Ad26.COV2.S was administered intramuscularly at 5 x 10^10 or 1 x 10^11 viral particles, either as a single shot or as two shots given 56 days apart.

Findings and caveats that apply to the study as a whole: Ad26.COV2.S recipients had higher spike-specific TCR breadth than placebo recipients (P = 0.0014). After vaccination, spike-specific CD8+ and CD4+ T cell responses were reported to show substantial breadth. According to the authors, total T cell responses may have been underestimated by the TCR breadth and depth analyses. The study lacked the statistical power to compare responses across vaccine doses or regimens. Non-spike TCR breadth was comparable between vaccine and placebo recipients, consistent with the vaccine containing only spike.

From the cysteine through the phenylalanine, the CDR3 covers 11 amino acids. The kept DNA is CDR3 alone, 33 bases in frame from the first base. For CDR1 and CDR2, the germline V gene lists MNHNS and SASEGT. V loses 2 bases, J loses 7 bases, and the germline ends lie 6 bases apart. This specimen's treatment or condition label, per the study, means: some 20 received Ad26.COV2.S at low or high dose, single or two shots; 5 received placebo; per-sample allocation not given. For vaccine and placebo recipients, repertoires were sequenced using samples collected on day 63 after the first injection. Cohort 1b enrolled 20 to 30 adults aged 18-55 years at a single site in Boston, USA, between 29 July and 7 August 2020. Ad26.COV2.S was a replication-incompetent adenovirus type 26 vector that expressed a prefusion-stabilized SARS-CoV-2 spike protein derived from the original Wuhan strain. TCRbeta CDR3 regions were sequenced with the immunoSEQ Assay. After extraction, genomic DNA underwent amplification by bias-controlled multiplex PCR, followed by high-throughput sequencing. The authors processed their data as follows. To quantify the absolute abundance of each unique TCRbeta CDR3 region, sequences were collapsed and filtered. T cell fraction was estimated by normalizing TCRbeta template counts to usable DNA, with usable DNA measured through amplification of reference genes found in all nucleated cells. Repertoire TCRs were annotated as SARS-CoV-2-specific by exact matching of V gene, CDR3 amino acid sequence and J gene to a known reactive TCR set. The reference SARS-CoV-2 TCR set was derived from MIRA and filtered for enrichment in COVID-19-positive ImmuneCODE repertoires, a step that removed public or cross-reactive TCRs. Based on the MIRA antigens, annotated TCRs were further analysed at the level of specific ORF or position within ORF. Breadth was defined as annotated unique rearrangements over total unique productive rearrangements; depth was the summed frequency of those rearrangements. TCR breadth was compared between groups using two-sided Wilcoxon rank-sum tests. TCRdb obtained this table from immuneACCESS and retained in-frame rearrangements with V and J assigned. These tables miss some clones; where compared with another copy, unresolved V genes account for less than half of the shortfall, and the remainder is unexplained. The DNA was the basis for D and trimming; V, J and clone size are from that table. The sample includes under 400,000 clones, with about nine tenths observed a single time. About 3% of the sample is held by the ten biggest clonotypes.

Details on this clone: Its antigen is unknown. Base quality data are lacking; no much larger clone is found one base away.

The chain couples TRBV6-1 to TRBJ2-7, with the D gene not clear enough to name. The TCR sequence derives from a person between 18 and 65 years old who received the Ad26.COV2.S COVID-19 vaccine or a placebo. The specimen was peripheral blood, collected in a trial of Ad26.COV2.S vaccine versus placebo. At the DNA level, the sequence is TGTGCCAGCAGTGAAATCAGGGAGCAGTACTTC. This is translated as CASSEIREQYF.